The T cell receptor (beta chain) described here comes from a study of T cell responses to AZD1222 COVID-19 vaccine. Study findings and constraints: Females made up more of the donors, who were largely white British, and clonal diversity may have come out too low. After two AZD1222 doses, spike-specific TCR breadth and depth rose versus day 0. Seropositive AZD1222 recipients at baseline numbered only six or seven.

This clone was observed a few times. What it binds is not known. The protocol was immunoSEQ multiplex PCR, while the TCRdb copy is restricted to in-frame clones and leaves out a portion. The sample has roughly 160,000 clones, 90% seen once; the top ten hold approximately 1.5%. The germline V and J ends were trimmed by 2 bases and 4 bases, with 15 bases remaining between them. Germline values: CDR1 LNHDA, CDR2 SQIVND (reference sequence). The CDR3 sequence is 16 residues long. This specimen was peripheral blood, taken on day 0 of AZD1222 vaccination. This TCR came from an adult in good health. The V and J genes are TRBV19 and TRBJ1-5; no clear D. The CDR3 spells CASSISPLGRNQPQHF. The CDR3 DNA follows: TGTGCCAGTAGTATAAGTCCCCTTGGCAGAAATCAGCCCCAGCATTTT.